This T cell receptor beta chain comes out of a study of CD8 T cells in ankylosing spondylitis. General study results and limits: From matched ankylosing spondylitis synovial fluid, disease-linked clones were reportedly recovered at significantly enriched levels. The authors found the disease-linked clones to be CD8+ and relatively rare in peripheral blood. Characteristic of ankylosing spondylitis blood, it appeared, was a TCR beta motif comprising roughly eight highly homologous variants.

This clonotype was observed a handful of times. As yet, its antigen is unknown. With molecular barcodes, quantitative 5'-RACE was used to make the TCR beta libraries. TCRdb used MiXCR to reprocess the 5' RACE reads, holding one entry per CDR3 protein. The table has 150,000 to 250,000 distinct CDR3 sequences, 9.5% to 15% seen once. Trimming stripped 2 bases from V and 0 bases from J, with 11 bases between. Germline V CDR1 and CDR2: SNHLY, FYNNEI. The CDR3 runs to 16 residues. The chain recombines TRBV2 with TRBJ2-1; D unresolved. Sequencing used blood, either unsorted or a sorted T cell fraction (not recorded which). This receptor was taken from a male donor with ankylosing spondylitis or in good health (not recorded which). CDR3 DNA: TGTGCCAGCAGTGAAATGGACGGAAGCTCCTACAATGAGCAGTTCTTC. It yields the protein CASSEMDGSSYNEQFF. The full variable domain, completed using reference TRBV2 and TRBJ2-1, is EPEVTQTPSHQVTQMGQEVILRCVPISNHLYFYWYRQILGQKVEFLVSFYNNEISEKSEIFDDQFSVERPDGSNFTLKIRSTKLEDSAMYFCASSEMDGSSYNEQFFGPGTRLTVL.